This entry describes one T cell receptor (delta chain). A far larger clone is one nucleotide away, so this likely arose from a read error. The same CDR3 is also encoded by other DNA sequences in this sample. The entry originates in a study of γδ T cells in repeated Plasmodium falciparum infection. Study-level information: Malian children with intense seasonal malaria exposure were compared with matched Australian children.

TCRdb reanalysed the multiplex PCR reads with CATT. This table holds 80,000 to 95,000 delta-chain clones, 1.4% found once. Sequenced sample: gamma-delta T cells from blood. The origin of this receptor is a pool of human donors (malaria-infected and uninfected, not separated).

DNA for the CDR3: TGCGCTCTTGGGATAAGACCCGTTAGGAACGGCGATAAACTCATCTTT. Translated, it gives CALGIRPVRNGDKLIF. The rearrangement links TRDV1 to TRDJ1; the D gene is possibly TRDD3 (6 bases). This CDR3 has 16 amino acids. Germline V gene sequence: CDR1 TSWWSYY, CDR2 QGS.